Listed below are T cell receptor beta chains from one sample, sequenced in a study of PD-L1 blockade in urothelial cancer. Sequencing was performed with immunoSEQ multiplex PCR; in TCRdb, only in-frame clones are kept and a portion is missing. The repertoire holds 75,000 to 95,000 clones, with approximately 91% as singletons. Sample: PBMCs, taken around atezolizumab (anti-PD-L1) treatment. The receptors come from a man in his 60s with urothelial cancer. Both conserved end residues are part of each CDR3. The D gene is left open where the match is weak. Some rows have no size entry. The others give once, few or many, or a class for an expanded clone.

D gene	V gene	J gene	clone size	CDR3 DNA	CDR3 protein
.	TRBV27	TRBJ2-3	.	TGTGCCAGCAGCTCCGCCGCCAGGGTTGTTGATACGCAGTATTTT	CASSSAARVVDTQYF
.	TRBV4-2	TRBJ1-5	.	TGTGCCAGCAGCCGCAACAGGGATAGCAATCAGCCCCAGCATTTT	CASSRNRDSNQPQHF
TRBD1	TRBV5-4	TRBJ1-2	.	TGTGCCAGCAGCTTGGTGGACAGGGGCCCCTGGAACTATGGCTACACCTTC	CASSLVDRGPWNYGYTF
.	TRBV28	TRBJ1-2	.	TGTGCCAGCAGTCCGGTACGCGACTATGGCTACACCTTC	CASSPVRDYGYTF
TRBD2	TRBV5-6	TRBJ2-3	once	TGTGCCAGCAGCCTCCGGGACTACACAGATACGCAGTATTTT	CASSLRDYTDTQYF
.	TRBV7-3	TRBJ1-1	.	TGTGCCAGCAGCTTACAGGGAAACCTGAACACTGAAGCTTTCTTT	CASSLQGNLNTEAFF
TRBD1	TRBV4-1	TRBJ1-2	.	TGCGCCAGCAGCCAGGACGACAGGGAAGACTATGGCTACACCTTC	CASSQDDREDYGYTF
.	TRBV7-2	TRBJ2-5	.	TGTGCCAGCAGCCGGACTGTCCAAGAGACCCAGTACTTC	CASSRTVQETQYF
.	TRBV11-3	TRBJ2-1	.	TGTGCCAGCAGCTTAGATCGCACTACCAATGAGCAGTTCTTC	CASSLDRTTNEQFF
TRBD1	TRBV19	TRBJ1-5	once	TGTGCCAGTAGTTCGAACGGACAGGACCGGGGGAATCAGCCCCAGCATTTT	CASSSNGQDRGNQPQHF
.	TRBV5-1	TRBJ1-1	.	TGCGCCAGCAGCCAAATCCAGGGGAGAAACACTGAAGCTTTCTTT	CASSQIQGRNTEAFF
.	TRBV7-9	TRBJ1-4	.	TGTGCCAGCAGTCCAGAAACAACTAATGAAAAACTGTTTTTT	CASSPETTNEKLFF
TRBD2	TRBV9	TRBJ2-3	once	TGTGCCAGCACCCCCCCGGGACTAGCTTCAGATACGCAGTATTTT	CASTPPGLASDTQYF
.	TRBV6-1	TRBJ2-3	.	TGTGCCAGCAGTGTTCGTGGTCCGGGGAGGTTGGTCACAGATACGCAGTATTTT	CASSVRGPGRLVTDTQYF
.	TRBV6-4	TRBJ2-1	.	TGTGCCAGCAGTGACTCGAATAGTCCCAATGAGCAGTTCTTC	CASSDSNSPNEQFF
TRBD2	TRBV7-8	TRBJ2-1	.	TGTGCCAGCAGCTCGCGACTAGCGGTGCAGGGTGAGCAGTTCTTC	CASSSRLAVQGEQFF
.	TRBV29-1	TRBJ1-1	.	TGCAGCGTTATGTCGGGGACTGAAGCTTTCTTT	CSVMSGTEAFF
TRBD2	TRBV10-1	TRBJ2-1	.	TGCGCCAGCAGTCCCCTAGTAGCGGGAGACGGCAATGAGCAGTTCTTC	CASSPLVAGDGNEQFF
.	TRBV7-2	TRBJ1-5	.	TGTGCCAGCAGCTTTACGAAACAGGGCCCGCCCCAGCATTTT	CASSFTKQGPPQHF
.	TRBV5-1	TRBJ1-2	.	TGCGCCAGCAGCCGAACAGATAACTATGGCTACACCTTC	CASSRTDNYGYTF
.	TRBV7-9	TRBJ2-2	few	TGTGCCAGCAGCTCTGTCACCGGGGAGCTGTTTTTT	CASSSVTGELFF
TRBD1	TRBV7-9	TRBJ2-7	.	TGTGCCAGCAGCTTACCCCCCGCACAGGGGGCATACGAGCAGTACTTC	CASSLPPAQGAYEQYF
TRBD2	TRBV18	TRBJ2-1	.	TGTGCCAGCTCACAAGAAGTACTAGCGGGAGGTTTTAATGAGCAGTTCTTC	CASSQEVLAGGFNEQFF
.	TRBV5-1	TRBJ1-2	once	TGCGCCAGCAGCTTGGAGGGAGACTATGGCTACACCTTC	CASSLEGDYGYTF
TRBD2	TRBV7-3	TRBJ2-2	.	TGTGCCAGCAGCTCCCAGCGGGGGGGCTCGAACACCGGGGAGCTGTTTTTT	CASSSQRGGSNTGELFF
.	TRBV13	TRBJ2-7	.	TGTGCCAGCAGCTTACGAGCCGGGGGAGGTTACGAGCAGTACTTC	CASSLRAGGGYEQYF
TRBD2	TRBV9	TRBJ2-5	.	TGTGCCAGCAGCGTAGATCCTAGCGGGGTAGAGACCCAGTACTTC	CASSVDPSGVETQYF